The 12 T cell receptor beta chains given below trace back to one sample, sequenced in a study of blood T cell repertoires in COVID-19. TCRdb's table, derived via immunoSEQ multiplex PCR, lists solely in-frame clones and lacks some. The sample includes a few hundred thousand clones, more than 75% of them seen just once. What was sequenced was peripheral blood. The receptors shown here come from a woman in her forties or fifties with acute or convalescent COVID-19.

This chain connects TRBV2 to TRBJ2-7; TRBD2 might be the D (5 bases). V was trimmed by 5 bases and J by 3 bases, leaving 8 bases between them. CDR1 and CDR2 from the germline V gene are SNHLY and FYNNEI. This CDR3 region has 12 residues. This CDR3 reads CASSSGDYEQYF. CDR3 sequence (DNA): TGTGCCAGCAGTAGCGGTGACTACGAGCAGTACTTC.

The J gene is TRBJ2-1, the V gene TRBV21-1; the table assigns TRBD1, which was not confirmed against the DNA. TRBV21-1 is described as a pseudogene. The length of the CDR3 is 18 residues. The CDR3 nucleotides are TGTGCCAGCAGCAAAGGGGGCAAGGTGTCAGACTCCTACAATGAGCAGTTCTTC. This codes for CASSKGGKVSDSYNEQFF.

J is TRBJ2-4 and V is TRBV20-1, with a tentative D call TRBD2 (6 bases). Germline loops: CDR1 DFQATT, CDR2 SNEGSKA (reference sequence). V gave up 3 bases and J gave up 0 bases, with 18 bases separating them. CDR3 length: 17 residues. CDR3 DNA sequence: TGCAGTGCTAGTTATTATAGCGGTCCGCTAGCCAAAAACATTCAGTACTTC. It yields the protein CSASYYSGPLAKNIQYF.

The V call is TRBV18, the J call TRBJ2-2; tentative D call: TRBD2 (6 bases). The CDR3 contains 18 residues. V was clipped by 3 bases and J by 0 bases, with 17 bases between them. Looked up from germline, CDR1 is KGHSH and CDR2 is LQKENI. CDR3 nucleotides: TGTGCCAGCTCACCCTATGGCTCGGGGACTGCGAACACCGGGGAGCTGTTTTTT. Translating gives CASSPYGSGTANTGELFF.

V and J are TRBV28 and TRBJ2-7; 9 bases agree with TRBD2. The CDR3 loop spans 15 amino acids. V gave up 2 bases and J gave up 6 bases; unmatched junction bases: 8. CDR1 and CDR2 from the germline V gene are MDHEN and SYDVKM. CDR3 DNA: TGTGCCAGCAGTTTACTAGCGGGAAGGGTTTTCGAGCAGTACTTC. Its translation is CASSLLAGRVFEQYF.

This clone was found once. The rearrangement uses TRBV19 and TRBJ2-7, with 10 nucleotides matching TRBD1. The CDR3 is 14 amino acids. CDR1 and CDR2 from the germline V gene are LNHDA and SQIVND (reference sequence). Losses at the gene ends were 4 bases for V and 3 bases for J; bases not matched to a gene: 3. CDR3 DNA: TGTGCCAGTAGTACCCGGACAGGGGGCTACGAGCAGTACTTC. It codes for CASSTRTGGYEQYF.

J is TRBJ1-1 and V is TRBV4-2; TRBD1 is a possible D gene (6 bases). CDR1 LGHNA and CDR2 YNFKEQ come from the germline V gene. V lost 0 bases and J 1 base, leaving 9 bases between the germline ends. This CDR3 spans 15 amino acids. This chain's CDR3 is CASSQELRGNTEAFF. The CDR3, as DNA: TGTGCCAGCAGCCAAGAGCTCAGGGGGAACACTGAAGCTTTCTTT.

This chain links TRBV19 with TRBJ2-5, with a weak D call TRBD2 (5 bases). V lost 1 base and J 1 base, leaving 16 bases between the germline ends. This CDR3 has 17 residues. Germline V gene data show CDR1 as LNHDA and CDR2 as SQIVND (reference sequence). The CDR3 protein is CASSIGPLGRGQETQYF. The CDR3 DNA sequence: TGTGCCAGTAGTATAGGCCCTCTCGGACGGGGCCAAGAGACCCAGTACTTC.

Only a few counts were recorded for this clone. The chain employs TRBV29-1 and TRBJ1-1; 8 bases are a match to TRBD1. The CDR3 extends over 12 amino acids. The V gene's germline CDR1 is SQVTM and CDR2 ANQGSEA. V lost 6 bases and J lost 9; bases outside the gene matches: 9. In nucleotides, the CDR3 is TGCAGCGTCGCAAAAACAGGGGGAAAAGCTTTCTTT. Encoded protein: CSVAKTGGKAFF.

The chain recombines TRBV9 with TRBJ1-2; D perhaps matches TRBD1 (6 bases). The germline V gene encodes CDR1 SGDLS and CDR2 YYNGEE. Trimming removed 5 bases from V and 7 bases from J, with 21 bases in between. The CDR3 has 15 amino acids. CDR3 protein: CASRVRDMGVGGYTF. CDR3 nucleotides: TGTGCCAGCAGAGTCCGGGACATGGGGGTTGGTGGCTACACCTTC. Together with reference TRBV9 and TRBJ1-2, the CDR3 gives the full variable domain: DSGVTQTPKHLITATGQRVTLRCSPRSGDLSVYWYQQSLDQGLQFLIQYYNGEERAKGNILERFSAQQFPDLHSELNLSSLELGDSALYFCASRVRDMGVGGYTFGSGTRLTVV.

The gene calls are TRBV9 and TRBJ2-1; TRBD2 matches at 10 bases. Germline V gene lookup returns CDR1 SGDLS and CDR2 YYNGEE. Trimming took 2 bases from V and 10 from J; bases not matched to a gene: 9. The length of the CDR3 is 15 residues. CDR3 in amino acids: CASSVSGRATGEQFF. CDR3 in DNA: TGTGCCAGCAGCGTCAGCGGGAGGGCAACGGGGGAGCAGTTCTTC.

This chain connects TRBV18 to TRBJ1-2; 7 nucleotides align to TRBD1. Looked up from germline, CDR1 is KGHSH and CDR2 is LQKENI. The trim removed 4 bases at V and 8 bases at J, leaving 7 bases unmatched. This CDR3 region has 13 residues. The CDR3 protein is CASSQGQRRGYTF. Written as DNA, the CDR3 is TGTGCCAGCTCACAGGGACAGCGTCGAGGCTACACCTTC.